These T cell receptor beta chains were read from a single sample in a study of technical replicates of blood from several donors. Libraries were prepared by immunoSEQ multiplex PCR; TCRdb keeps only in-frame clonotypes and omits some of them. The data contain around 56,000 clones, 90% to 95% of them seen just once; the ten biggest clones take up 3% to 3.5%. Sequencing input: PBMCs. These receptors were obtained from a human donor in good health. Some clones in this sample may be carry-over from other donors' samples. Both conserved end residues are part of each CDR3. D genes are given only for firm matches. Only part of the rows carry a size: once, few, many, or a class if the clone is expanded.

TRBV5-6,TRBJ2-2,NA,NA,CASSPRVTGELFF,TGTGCCAGCAGCCCCAGGGTCACCGGGGAGCTGTTTTTT
TRBV4-2,TRBJ2-1,NA,NA,CASSLGPLNEQFF,TGTGCCAGCAGCCTTGGCCCTCTCAATGAGCAGTTCTTC
TRBV7-8,TRBJ1-5,NA,NA,CASSLDMVGGSQPQHF,TGTGCCAGCAGCTTAGATATGGTGGGGGGAAGTCAGCCCCAGCATTTT
TRBV14,TRBJ1-5,NA,NA,CASSGGLGQPQHF,TGTGCCAGCAGCGGGGGCCTGGGTCAGCCCCAGCATTTT
TRBV29-1,TRBJ2-3,NA,TRBD2,CGSRGRGGLNTQYF,TGCGGGAGTAGGGGGCGGGGGGGCCTAAATACGCAGTATTTT
TRBV7-2,TRBJ1-6,NA,NA,CASTTGSNSPLHF,TGTGCCAGCACTACAGGGAGTAATTCACCCCTCCACTTT
TRBV7-3,TRBJ2-5,NA,NA,CASSLIAGETQYF,TGTGCCAGCAGCTTAATAGCCGGGGAGACCCAGTACTTC
TRBV7-7,TRBJ1-2,once,TRBD1,CASSLAGDRVLYGYTF,TGTGCCAGCAGCTTAGCAGGGGACAGGGTGCTCTATGGCTACACCTTC
TRBV30,TRBJ2-5,NA,NA,CAWSGQEETQYF,TGTGCCTGGAGTGGACAGGAAGAGACCCAGTACTTC
TRBV12-5,TRBJ1-1,NA,NA,CASGSYSQRTEAFF,TGTGCTAGTGGTTCCTATTCCCAGAGGACTGAAGCTTTCTTT
TRBV7-3,TRBJ2-2,NA,TRBD2,CASSLRAGGTTGELFF,TGTGCCAGCAGCTTAAGGGCGGGGGGGACCACCGGGGAGCTGTTTTTT
TRBV4-1,TRBJ2-7,NA,TRBD1,CASSQARGQISYEQYF,TGCGCCAGCAGCCAAGCGAGGGGACAGATATCCTACGAGCAGTACTTC
TRBV5-1,TRBJ2-1,NA,TRBD2,CASSRLAGDREQFF,TGCGCCAGCAGTCGACTAGCGGGAGATAGGGAGCAGTTCTTC